This TCR beta chain was profiled in a study of T cell responses to AZD1222 COVID-19 vaccine. Whole-study results and caveats: Baseline seropositivity occurred in only six AZD1222 recipients. Nearly half of unique spike-specific TCRs reportedly avoided B.1.351 and B.1.1.7 mutated regions.

This clone was detected only once. Its antigen is unknown. Data came from immunoSEQ multiplex PCR; TCRdb stores just in-frame clones and leaves some out. The repertoire holds 59,000 or so clones, roughly 80% seen once, with 9.5% to 13% in the top ten. CDR3 length equals 15 residues. Germline V CDR1 and CDR2: LGHDT, YNNKEL (reference sequence). Trimming pared 3 bases from V and 4 bases from J, leaving 15 bases between. Specimen: peripheral blood, collected on day 0 of AZD1222 vaccination. The rearrangement uses TRBV3-1 (or the pseudogene TRBV3-2) and TRBJ1-2, with D perhaps TRBD1 (5 bases). The clonotype was recovered from an adult in good health. CDR3 amino acids: CASSQVRGRSYGYTF. The CDR3 DNA reads as TGTGCCAGCAGCCAGGTCCGGGGACGGAGCTATGGCTACACCTTC.